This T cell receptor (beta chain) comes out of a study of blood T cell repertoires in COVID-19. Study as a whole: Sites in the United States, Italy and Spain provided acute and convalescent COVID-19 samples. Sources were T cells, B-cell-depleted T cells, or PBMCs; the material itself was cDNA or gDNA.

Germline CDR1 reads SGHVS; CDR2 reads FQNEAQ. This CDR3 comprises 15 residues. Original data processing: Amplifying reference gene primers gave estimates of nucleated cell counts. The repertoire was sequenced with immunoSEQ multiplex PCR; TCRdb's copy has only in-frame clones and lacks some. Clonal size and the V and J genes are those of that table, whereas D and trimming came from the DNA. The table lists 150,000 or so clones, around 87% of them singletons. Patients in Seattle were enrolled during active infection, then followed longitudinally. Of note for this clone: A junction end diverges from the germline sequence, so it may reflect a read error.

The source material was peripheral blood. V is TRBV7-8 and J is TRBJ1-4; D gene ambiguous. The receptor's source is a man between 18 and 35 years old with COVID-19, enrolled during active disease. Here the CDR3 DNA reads TGTGCCAGCAGCTTAGATGTGACGGGGAATGAAAAACTGCTTTTT. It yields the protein CASSLDVTGNEKLLF.